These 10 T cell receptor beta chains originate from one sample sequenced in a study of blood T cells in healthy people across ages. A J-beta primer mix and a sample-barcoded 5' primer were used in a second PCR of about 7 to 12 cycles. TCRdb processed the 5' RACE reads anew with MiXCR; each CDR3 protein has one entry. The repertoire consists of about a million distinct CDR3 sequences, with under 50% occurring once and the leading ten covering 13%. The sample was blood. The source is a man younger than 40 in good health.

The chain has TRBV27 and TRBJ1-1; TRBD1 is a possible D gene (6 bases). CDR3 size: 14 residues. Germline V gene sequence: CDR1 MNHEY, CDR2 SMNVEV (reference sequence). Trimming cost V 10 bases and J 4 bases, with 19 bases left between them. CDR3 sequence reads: CAIMKGGVGTEAFF. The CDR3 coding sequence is TGTGCCATTATGAAGGGGGGCGTAGGCACTGAAGCTTTCTTT.

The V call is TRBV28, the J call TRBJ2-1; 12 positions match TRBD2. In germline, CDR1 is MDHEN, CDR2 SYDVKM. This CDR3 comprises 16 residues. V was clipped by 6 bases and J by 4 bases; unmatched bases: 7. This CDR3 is CASRDPSGGAYNEQFF. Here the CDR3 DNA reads TGTGCCAGCAGAGATCCTAGCGGGGGGGCTTACAATGAGCAGTTCTTC.

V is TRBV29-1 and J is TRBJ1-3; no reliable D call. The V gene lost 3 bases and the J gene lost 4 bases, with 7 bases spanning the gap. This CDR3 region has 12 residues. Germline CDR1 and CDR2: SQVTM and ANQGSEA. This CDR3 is CSVDPGGNTIYF. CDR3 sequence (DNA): TGCAGCGTTGATCCAGGCGGAAACACCATATATTTT.

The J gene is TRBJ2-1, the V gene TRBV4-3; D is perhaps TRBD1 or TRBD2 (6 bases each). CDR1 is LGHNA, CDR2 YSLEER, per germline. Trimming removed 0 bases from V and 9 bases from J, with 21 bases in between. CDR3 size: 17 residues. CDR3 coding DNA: TGCGCCAGCAGCCAAGATGCGGAGGGGGGTATAGGGATTGAGCAGTTCTTC. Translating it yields CASSQDAEGGIGIEQFF.

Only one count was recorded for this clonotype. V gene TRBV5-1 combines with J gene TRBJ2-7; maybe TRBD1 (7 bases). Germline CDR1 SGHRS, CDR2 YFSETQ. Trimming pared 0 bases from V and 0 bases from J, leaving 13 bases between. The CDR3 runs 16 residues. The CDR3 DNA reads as TGCGCCAGCAGCTTGGAGGGCCAGGGGGGCTCCTACGAGCAGTACTTC. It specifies CASSLEGQGGSYEQYF.

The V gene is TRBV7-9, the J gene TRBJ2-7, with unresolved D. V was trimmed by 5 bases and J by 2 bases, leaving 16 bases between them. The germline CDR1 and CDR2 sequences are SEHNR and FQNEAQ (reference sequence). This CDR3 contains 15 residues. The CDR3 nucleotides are TGTGCCAGCAGCCCAAGGTTGGAGAGTACCTACGAGCAGTACTTC. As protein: CASSPRLESTYEQYF.

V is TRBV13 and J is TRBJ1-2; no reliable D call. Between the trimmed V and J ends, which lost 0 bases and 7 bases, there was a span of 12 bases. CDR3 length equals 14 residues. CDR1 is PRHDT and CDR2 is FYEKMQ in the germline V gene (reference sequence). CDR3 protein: CASSLGEVLGGYTF. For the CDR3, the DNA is TGTGCCAGCAGCTTAGGGGAGGTTTTGGGTGGCTACACCTTC.

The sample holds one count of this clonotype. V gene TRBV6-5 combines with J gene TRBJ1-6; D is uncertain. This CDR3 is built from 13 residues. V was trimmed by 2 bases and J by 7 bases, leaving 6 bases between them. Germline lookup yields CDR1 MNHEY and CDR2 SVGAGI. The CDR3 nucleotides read TGTGCCAGCAGTTACGATTTGAATTCACCCCTCCACTTT. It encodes CASSYDLNSPLHF.

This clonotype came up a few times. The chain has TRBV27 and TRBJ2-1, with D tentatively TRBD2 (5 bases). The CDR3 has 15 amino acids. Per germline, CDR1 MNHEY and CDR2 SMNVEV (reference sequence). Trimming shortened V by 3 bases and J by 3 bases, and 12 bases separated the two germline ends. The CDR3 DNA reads TGTGCCAGCAGTTTTAGTCTAGAGGGCTACAATGAGCAGTTCTTC. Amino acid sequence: CASSFSLEGYNEQFF.

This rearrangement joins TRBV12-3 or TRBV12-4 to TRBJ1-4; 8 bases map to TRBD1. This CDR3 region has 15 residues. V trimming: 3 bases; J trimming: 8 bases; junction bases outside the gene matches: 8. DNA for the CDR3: TGTGCCAGCAGTTTTGGTGCGGGGGACAGGGAAAAACTGTTTTTT. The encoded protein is CASSFGAGDREKLFF.